This T cell receptor beta chain derives from a study of blood T cell repertoires in COVID-19 (dated by TCRdb to the early 2020s). For context, the study as a whole: Collaborator samples came from the United States, Italy and Spain and covered acute and convalescent phases of COVID-19. Where HLA class I and class II types were available, the types were taken from metadata supplied by the sample provider, not from assay-based typing. Nearly every sample came with metadata listing a de-identified subject ID, COVID-19 status, age in years and sex. Samples came from the ongoing ImmuneRACE study (first 160 participants) plus 1,254 subjects from 6 global collaborators. Subjects who had been exposed to COVID-19, were actively infected with it, or had recovered from it provided the deeply sampled blood TCRbeta repertoires that made up the dataset. The repertoires were released in a freely available public database intended as a resource for research on the immune response to SARS-CoV-2. The prospective study material was composed of cDNA or gDNA derived from T cells, B-cell-depleted T cells, or PBMCs. What the study reported, not specific to this receptor: The quantity of clinical and demographic metadata differed by source and by participant and was supplied without curation.

In regard to this clone: Its antigen is unknown. The record has no base qualities; no much larger clone is one base away.

The immunoSEQ Assay, a bias-controlled multiplex PCR, was used to amplify TCRbeta CDR3 regions from genomic DNA. The authors' pipeline ran thus. Nucleated cell counts per sample were estimated from amplification of reference gene primers within the assay. To quantify the absolute abundance of each unique TCRbeta CDR3 rearrangement, sequence reads were collapsed and filtered. For each sample, productive Simpson clonality was calculated by taking the square root of Simpson's diversity index across productive rearrangements. TCRdb's version of the immuneACCESS table is confined to in-frame rearrangements and falls short of the full clone set. An unresolved V gene accounts for under half of the shortfall where checked; the remainder is of unknown origin. That table gives V, J and clone size, and the DNA gave D and trimming. The sample data list 50,000 or so clones, and approximately 84% of these were observed just once. The top ten clonotypes cover approximately 14% of the sample.

Collaborating institutions collected whole blood in K2EDTA tubes following their own protocols. For TCRbeta analysis, collaborators shipped samples in one of three forms: frozen whole blood, isolated PBMCs, or DNA extracted from either of those sample types. V is pared back by 5 bases and J by 4 bases, with 11 bases lying between the germline termini. CDR1 MDHEN and CDR2 SYDVKM are derived from the germline V gene. The CDR3 contains 13 residues, cysteine and phenylalanine counted. The retained sequence is limited to the CDR3, 39 bases, with the frame set at the first base. The chain employs TRBV28 and TRBJ1-2; 6 matching bases give a weak D call of TRBD1. The clonotype comes from a man aged 65-85 years with acute or convalescent COVID-19. The sequencing input was peripheral blood. For the CDR3, the sequence is CASSRGQTYGYTF. Read as DNA, the sequence is TGTGCCAGCAGTCGTGGACAGACCTATGGCTACACCTTC.